The rows below give T cell receptor beta chains drawn from one sample of a study of CD8+ T cells in alopecia areata. This table comes from immunoSEQ multiplex PCR, and its TCRdb copy is limited to in-frame clones, with some not included. The sample has some 200,000 clones; 55% to 70% are singletons. Material: CD4+ T cells sorted from blood, obtained at week 24, from a patient treated with tofacitinib. The receptors were gathered from a human donor with alopecia areata. Each CDR3 is given with its conserved first and last residue. Fields, in order: V gene, J gene, D gene, clone size, CDR3 DNA, CDR3 protein. The D gene is left open where the match is weak. Not all rows give a size; the values are once, few, many and, for expanded clones, a class.

v_call: TRBV10-3
j_call: TRBJ2-1
d_call: .
clone_size: .
cdr3_nt: TGTGCCATCAGTGAACAGTTTGGGAATGAGCAGTTCTTC
cdr3_aa: CAISEQFGNEQFF

v_call: TRBV18
j_call: TRBJ1-3
d_call: .
clone_size: .
cdr3_nt: TGTGCCAGCTCACCACCTGGAGTCTCTGGAAACACCATATATTTT
cdr3_aa: CASSPPGVSGNTIYF

v_call: TRBV7-2
j_call: TRBJ2-5
d_call: .
clone_size: few
cdr3_nt: TGTGCCAGCAGCTTAGGACAGGAGCAGACCCAGTACTTC
cdr3_aa: CASSLGQEQTQYF

v_call: TRBV4-2
j_call: TRBJ2-1
d_call: .
clone_size: .
cdr3_nt: TGTGCCAGCAGCCAAGATGGCGGCAATGAGCAGTTCTTC
cdr3_aa: CASSQDGGNEQFF

v_call: TRBV7-8
j_call: TRBJ1-1
d_call: .
clone_size: few
cdr3_nt: TGTGCCAGCAGCCACGCCCTGCGGGGGGCTCAGTCGAACACTGAAGCTTTCTTT
cdr3_aa: CASSHALRGAQSNTEAFF

v_call: TRBV4-1
j_call: TRBJ1-1
d_call: .
clone_size: few
cdr3_nt: TGCGCCAGCAGCTTACCCCGTAGACAGATGAACACTGAAGCTTTCTTT
cdr3_aa: CASSLPRRQMNTEAFF

v_call: TRBV29-1
j_call: TRBJ1-2
d_call: .
clone_size: .
cdr3_nt: TGCAGCGTCACCTTTACAGGGTTCTATGGCTACACCTTC
cdr3_aa: CSVTFTGFYGYTF

v_call: TRBV10-3
j_call: TRBJ2-5
d_call: .
clone_size: few
cdr3_nt: TGTGCCATCAGCCACCGTCACTCCATGGGGGAGACCCAGTACTTC
cdr3_aa: CAISHRHSMGETQYF

v_call: TRBV30
j_call: TRBJ1-1
d_call: TRBD1
clone_size: .
cdr3_nt: TGTGCCTGGAGTCGAGGACAGGTGGGCACTGAAGCTTTCTTT
cdr3_aa: CAWSRGQVGTEAFF

v_call: TRBV6-5
j_call: TRBJ2-7
d_call: .
clone_size: .
cdr3_nt: TGTGCCAGCATAGGACAGTCCTACGAGCAGTACTTC
cdr3_aa: CASIGQSYEQYF

v_call: TRBV2
j_call: TRBJ2-6
d_call: .
clone_size: .
cdr3_nt: TGTGCCAGCAGTGACTGGGGCTCTGGGGCCAACGTCCTGACTTTC
cdr3_aa: CASSDWGSGANVLTF

v_call: TRBV30
j_call: TRBJ2-1
d_call: .
clone_size: .
cdr3_nt: TGTGCCTGGAGTTCGGACAGCTCCTACAATGAGCAGTTCTTC
cdr3_aa: CAWSSDSSYNEQFF

v_call: TRBV4-3
j_call: TRBJ2-5
d_call: .
clone_size: .
cdr3_nt: TGCGCCAGCAGCCAAGAAGGCAGGGTGGAGACCCAGTACTTC
cdr3_aa: CASSQEGRVETQYF

v_call: TRBV9
j_call: TRBJ2-7
d_call: .
clone_size: .
cdr3_nt: TGTGCCAGCAGCGTAGGTCGGGACTCCCCCAACGAGCAGTACTTC
cdr3_aa: CASSVGRDSPNEQYF

v_call: TRBV5-1
j_call: TRBJ2-5
d_call: .
clone_size: .
cdr3_nt: TGCGCCAGCAGCTTGGCTCGGGGTGATGGGGAGACCCAGTACTTC
cdr3_aa: CASSLARGDGETQYF

v_call: TRBV7-2
j_call: TRBJ2-2
d_call: TRBD2
clone_size: .
cdr3_nt: TGTGCCAGCAGCTTCCGACTTACTAGCGGGAAGTTCGGGGAGCTGTTTTTT
cdr3_aa: CASSFRLTSGKFGELFF

v_call: TRBV5-4
j_call: TRBJ2-5
d_call: TRBD1
clone_size: .
cdr3_nt: TGTGCCAGCAGCCCGACAGGGCGAGAAGAGACCCAGTACTTC
cdr3_aa: CASSPTGREETQYF

v_call: TRBV5-6
j_call: TRBJ2-1
d_call: .
clone_size: .
cdr3_nt: TGTGCCAGCAGCTTGGATTCGGAAACCAATGAGCAGTTCTTC
cdr3_aa: CASSLDSETNEQFF

v_call: TRBV5-1
j_call: TRBJ2-7
d_call: .
clone_size: .
cdr3_nt: TGCGCCAGCAGCTTGCGGACACCCACCTACGAGCAGTACTTC
cdr3_aa: CASSLRTPTYEQYF

v_call: TRBV20-1
j_call: TRBJ2-7
d_call: .
clone_size: few
cdr3_nt: TGCAGTGCTAAGGGCTCCCCCGGGCAGTACTTC
cdr3_aa: CSAKGSPGQYF

v_call: TRBV21-1
j_call: TRBJ1-6
d_call: .
clone_size: .
cdr3_nt: TGTGCCAGCAGCAAAAGGGGAGGTTCACCCCTCCACTTT
cdr3_aa: CASSKRGGSPLHF

v_call: TRBV28
j_call: TRBJ2-1
d_call: .
clone_size: .
cdr3_nt: TGTGCCAGCAGTTTGGGGCTCGACAATGAGCAGTTCTTC
cdr3_aa: CASSLGLDNEQFF

v_call: TRBV27
j_call: TRBJ2-7
d_call: .
clone_size: .
cdr3_nt: TGTGCCAGCAGTTTCTTGTACAGGGACAACTACGAGCAGTACTTC
cdr3_aa: CASSFLYRDNYEQYF

v_call: TRBV4-3
j_call: TRBJ1-2
d_call: .
clone_size: few
cdr3_nt: TGCGCCAGCAGCCGTACTTCGGACGGGTCAAACTATGGCTACACCTTC
cdr3_aa: CASSRTSDGSNYGYTF

v_call: TRBV6-6
j_call: TRBJ1-5
d_call: .
clone_size: .
cdr3_nt: TGTGCCAGCAGTGCAGGGGTGACCGGCAATCAGCCCCAGCATTTT
cdr3_aa: CASSAGVTGNQPQHF

v_call: TRBV29-1
j_call: TRBJ2-3
d_call: .
clone_size: .
cdr3_nt: TGCAGCGTCACTAGCACAGATACGCAGTATTTT
cdr3_aa: CSVTSTDTQYF

v_call: TRBV27
j_call: TRBJ1-2
d_call: TRBD1
clone_size: once
cdr3_nt: TGTGCCAGCAGTTTCGACAGGGGAGATGGCTACACCTTC
cdr3_aa: CASSFDRGDGYTF

v_call: TRBV13
j_call: TRBJ1-2
d_call: TRBD1
clone_size: .
cdr3_nt: TGTGCCAGCAGCCCCACACAGGGGGAGAACTATGGCTACACCTTC
cdr3_aa: CASSPTQGENYGYTF

v_call: TRBV2
j_call: TRBJ2-5
d_call: .
clone_size: .
cdr3_nt: TGTGCCAGCAATCAGGAGCTCGCGGAGACCCAGTACTTC
cdr3_aa: CASNQELAETQYF

v_call: TRBV7-6
j_call: TRBJ2-2
d_call: .
clone_size: .
cdr3_nt: TGTGCCAGCAGCTACCGGGGCCGCCTTAGCACCGGGGAGCTGTTTTTT
cdr3_aa: CASSYRGRLSTGELFF

v_call: TRBV25-1
j_call: TRBJ1-1
d_call: .
clone_size: few
cdr3_nt: TGTGCCAGCAAAGGGGGGGACAAGGAAGCTTTCTTT
cdr3_aa: CASKGGDKEAFF

v_call: TRBV4-2
j_call: TRBJ2-5
d_call: .
clone_size: .
cdr3_nt: TGTGCCAGCAGCCAAGATGATAGATCGGGGACCCAGTACTTC
cdr3_aa: CASSQDDRSGTQYF

v_call: TRBV30
j_call: TRBJ2-7
d_call: TRBD2
clone_size: .
cdr3_nt: TGTGCCTTCGGGACTAGCGGTACCTACGAGCAGTACTTC
cdr3_aa: CAFGTSGTYEQYF